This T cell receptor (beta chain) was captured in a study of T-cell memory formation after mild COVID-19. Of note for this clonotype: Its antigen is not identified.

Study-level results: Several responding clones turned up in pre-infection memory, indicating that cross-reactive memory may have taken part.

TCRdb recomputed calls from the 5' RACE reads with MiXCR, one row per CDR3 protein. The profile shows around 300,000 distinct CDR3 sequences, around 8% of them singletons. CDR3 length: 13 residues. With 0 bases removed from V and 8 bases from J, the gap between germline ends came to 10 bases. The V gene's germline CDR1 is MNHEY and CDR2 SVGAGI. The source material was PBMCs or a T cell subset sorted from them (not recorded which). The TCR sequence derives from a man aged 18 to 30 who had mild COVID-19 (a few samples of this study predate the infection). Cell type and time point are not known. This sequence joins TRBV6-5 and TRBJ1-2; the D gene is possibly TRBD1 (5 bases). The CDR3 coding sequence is TGTGCCAGCAGTTACTCAACAGGAGAGGGCTACACCTTC. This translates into CASSYSTGEGYTF.